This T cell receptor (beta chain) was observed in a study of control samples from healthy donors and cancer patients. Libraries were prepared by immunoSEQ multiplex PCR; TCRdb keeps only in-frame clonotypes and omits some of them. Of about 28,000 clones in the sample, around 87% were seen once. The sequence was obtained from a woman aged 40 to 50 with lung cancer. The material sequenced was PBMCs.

Written as DNA, the CDR3 is TGCACCAGTCCACTCGGGGGAGATACGCAGTATTTT. Translated, it gives CTSPLGGDTQYF. This chain uses TRBV1 with TRBJ2-3; TRBD2 is the table's D call, not checked against the DNA. TRBV1 has pseudogene status. The CDR3 covers 12 residues.